This TCR beta chain was captured in a study of CD8+CD57+ T cells in acquired aplastic anemia. The overall study: DNA recovered from sorted CD4+ and CD8+ cells had a mean of about 3.5 ug.

The J segment lost 1 base and the V segment lost 6 bases, leaving 12 bases of the junction unmatched. The CDR3 is made up of 17 amino acids. CDR1 and CDR2 from the germline V gene are DFQATT and SNEGSKA (reference sequence). Previously, flow cytometry had revealed CD8+CD57+ cell expansion in the patients chosen for sequencing. Profiling that covered TCR beta VDJ and CDR3 relied on genomic DNA as its template. TCRdb reanalysed the reads using MiXCR and keeps one entry per CDR3 protein. The sample gives some 98,000 distinct CDR3 sequences, 55% to 80% of which show up once; less than 75% is in the top ten. This clonotype was seen a handful of times.

This TCR was sampled from a human donor with aplastic anemia. Material for sequencing was sorted CD4+, CD8+, or CD8+CD57+ T cells (not recorded which) from PBMCs. This chain links TRBV20-1 with TRBJ2-6; 7 bases map to TRBD1. Here the CDR3 DNA reads TGCAGTGCCGCTACAGGGGCGAGTCTGTCTGGGGCCAACGTCCTGACTTTC. This gives the protein CSAATGASLSGANVLTF.